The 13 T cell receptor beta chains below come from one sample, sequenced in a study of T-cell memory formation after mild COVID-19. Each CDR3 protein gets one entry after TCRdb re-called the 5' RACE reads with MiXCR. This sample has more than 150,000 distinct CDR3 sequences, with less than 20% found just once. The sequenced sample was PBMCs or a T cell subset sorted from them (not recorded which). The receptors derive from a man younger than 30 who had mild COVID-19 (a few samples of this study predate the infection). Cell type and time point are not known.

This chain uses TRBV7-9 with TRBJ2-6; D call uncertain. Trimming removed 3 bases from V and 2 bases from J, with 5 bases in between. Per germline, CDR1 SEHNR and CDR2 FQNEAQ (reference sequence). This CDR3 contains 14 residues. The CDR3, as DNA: TGTGCCAGCAGCTTTTCTACTGGGGCCAACGTCCTGACTTTC. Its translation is CASSFSTGANVLTF. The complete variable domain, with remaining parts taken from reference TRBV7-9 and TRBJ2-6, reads DTGVSQNPRHKITKRGQNVTFRCDPISEHNRLYWYRQTLGQGPEFLTYFQNEAQLEKSRLLSDRFSAERPKGSFSTLEIQRTEQGDSAMYLCASSFSTGANVLTFGAGSRLTVL.

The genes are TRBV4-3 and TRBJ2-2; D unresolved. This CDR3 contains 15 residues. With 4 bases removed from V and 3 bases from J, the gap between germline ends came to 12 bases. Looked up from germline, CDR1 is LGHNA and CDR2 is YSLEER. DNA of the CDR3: TGCGCCAGCAGCCGTGGGATTCAGGACACCGGGGAGCTGTTTTTT. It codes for CASSRGIQDTGELFF.

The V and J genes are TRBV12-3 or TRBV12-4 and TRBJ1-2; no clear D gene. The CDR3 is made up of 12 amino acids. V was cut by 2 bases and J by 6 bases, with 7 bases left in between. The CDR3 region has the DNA TGTGCCAGCAGTTTAAGCCTCAATGGCTACACCTTC. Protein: CASSLSLNGYTF.

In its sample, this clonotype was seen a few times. The CDR3 region has the DNA TGTGCCAGCAGCTTAGTCTCTAGCGGGGGGAAAAGTGAGCAGTTCTTC. It is translated as CASSLVSSGGKSEQFF. This sequence joins TRBV7-2 and TRBJ2-1; the match to TRBD2 covers 11 bases. The CDR3 has 16 amino acids. Trimming removed 1 base from V and 9 bases from J; junction bases left unmatched: 8. CDR1 and CDR2 (germline): SGHTA, FQGNSA.

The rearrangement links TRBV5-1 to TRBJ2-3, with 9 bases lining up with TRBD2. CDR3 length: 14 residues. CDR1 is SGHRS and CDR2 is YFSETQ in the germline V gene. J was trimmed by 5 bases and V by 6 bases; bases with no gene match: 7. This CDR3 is CASKPGLAVDTQYF. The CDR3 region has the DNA TGCGCCAGCAAACCGGGACTAGCAGTAGATACGCAGTATTTT.

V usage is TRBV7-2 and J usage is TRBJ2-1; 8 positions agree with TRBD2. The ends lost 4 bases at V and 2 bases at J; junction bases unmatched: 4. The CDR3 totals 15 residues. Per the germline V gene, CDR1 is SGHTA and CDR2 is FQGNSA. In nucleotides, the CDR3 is TGTGCCAGCAGCTCCCAAGCGGGGGCCTACAATGAGCAGTTCTTC. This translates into CASSSQAGAYNEQFF.

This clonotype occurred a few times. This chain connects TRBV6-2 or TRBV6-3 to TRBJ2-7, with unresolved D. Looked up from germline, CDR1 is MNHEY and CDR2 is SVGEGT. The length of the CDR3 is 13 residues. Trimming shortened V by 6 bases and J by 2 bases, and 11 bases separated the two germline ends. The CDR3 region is CASSLRPAYEQYV. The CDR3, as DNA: TGTGCCAGCAGCCTACGACCGGCCTACGAGCAGTACGTC.

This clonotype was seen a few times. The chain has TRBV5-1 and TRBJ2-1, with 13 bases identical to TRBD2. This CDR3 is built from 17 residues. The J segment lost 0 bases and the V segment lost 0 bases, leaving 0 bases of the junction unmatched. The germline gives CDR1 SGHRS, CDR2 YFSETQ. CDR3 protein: CASSLGLAGGSYNEQFF. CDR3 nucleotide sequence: TGCGCCAGCAGCTTGGGACTAGCGGGGGGCTCCTACAATGAGCAGTTCTTC.

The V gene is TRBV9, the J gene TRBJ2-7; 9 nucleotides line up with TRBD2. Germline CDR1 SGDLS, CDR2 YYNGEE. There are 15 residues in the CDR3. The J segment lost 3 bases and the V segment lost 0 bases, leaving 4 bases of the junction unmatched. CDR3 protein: CASSVGAGGLYEQYF. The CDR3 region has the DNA TGTGCCAGCAGCGTAGGGGCGGGGGGGCTCTACGAGCAGTACTTC.

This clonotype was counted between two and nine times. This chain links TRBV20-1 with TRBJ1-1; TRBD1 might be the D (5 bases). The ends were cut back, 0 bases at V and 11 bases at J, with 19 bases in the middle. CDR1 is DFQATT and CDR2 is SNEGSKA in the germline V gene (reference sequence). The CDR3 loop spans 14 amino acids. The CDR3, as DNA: TGCAGTGCTAGAGATCGGGGGGGGACCCATGGGGCTTTCTTT. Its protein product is CSARDRGGTHGAFF.

The CDR3 nucleotides are TGTGCCAGCAGCGCCGGACAGCGGAATGAAAAACTGTTTTTT. Amino acids: CASSAGQRNEKLFF. V and J are TRBV5-4 and TRBJ1-4, with a tentative D call TRBD1 (6 bases). Trimming left V 4 bases short and J 5 bases short, with 12 bases between. This CDR3 contains 14 residues. Per germline, CDR1 SGHNT and CDR2 YYREEE (reference sequence).

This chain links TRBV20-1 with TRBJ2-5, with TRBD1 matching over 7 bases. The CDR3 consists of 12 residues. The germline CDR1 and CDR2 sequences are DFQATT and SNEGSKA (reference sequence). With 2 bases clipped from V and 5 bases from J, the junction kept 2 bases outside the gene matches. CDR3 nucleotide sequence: TGCAGTGCTAGAAAGGGGGCCGAGACCCAGTACTTC. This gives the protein CSARKGAETQYF.

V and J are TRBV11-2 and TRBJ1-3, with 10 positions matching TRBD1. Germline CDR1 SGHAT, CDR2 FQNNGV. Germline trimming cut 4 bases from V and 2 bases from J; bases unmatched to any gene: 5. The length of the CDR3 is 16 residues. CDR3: CASSSGQGVPGNTIYF. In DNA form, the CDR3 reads TGTGCCAGCAGCTCCGGACAGGGGGTACCTGGAAACACCATATATTTT. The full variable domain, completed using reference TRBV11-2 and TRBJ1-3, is EAGVAQSPRYKIIEKRQSVAFWCNPISGHATLYWYQQILGQGPKLLIQFQNNGVVDDSQLPKDRFSAERLKGVDSTLKIQPAKLEDSAVYLCASSSGQGVPGNTIYFGEGSWLTVV.